This passage covers 30 T cell receptor beta chains from one sample sequenced in a study of post-analysis software for immune sequencing data. Points from the study as a whole: The study found TRBV5-6, TRBV5-1 and TRBV20-1 among 4 or 5 TRBV segments more frequent in patients than controls.

These receptors have no known antigen. Every TCR beta cDNA library bore unique molecular identifiers. TCRdb reprocessed the PCR reads via MiXCR and lists one record per CDR3 protein. The sample comprises 430,000 or so distinct CDR3 sequences, over 30% of which are singletons, and around 8% rests with the top ten. The sample consisted of blood. These receptors originate from a girl aged 2 to 9 with multiple sclerosis.

This clonotype was seen a handful of times. The V call is TRBV9, the J call TRBJ1-1; D gene unclear. This CDR3 has 12 amino acids. V lost 4 bases and J 1 base, leaving 5 bases between the germline ends. The germline CDR1 and CDR2 sequences are SGDLS and YYNGEE. CDR3 DNA: TGTGCCAGCAGCAACAGGAACACTGAAGCTTTCTTT. Protein product: CASSNRNTEAFF. Full variable domain (outside the CDR3, taken from reference TRBV9 and TRBJ1-1): DSGVTQTPKHLITATGQRVTLRCSPRSGDLSVYWYQQSLDQGLQFLIQYYNGEERAKGNILERFSAQQFPDLHSELNLSSLELGDSALYFCASSNRNTEAFFGQGTRLTVV.

The gene calls are TRBV20-1 and TRBJ1-1, with 7 bases that match TRBD1. The CDR3 sequence is 15 residues long. Germline V lookup: CDR1 DFQATT, CDR2 SNEGSKA (reference sequence). J lost 1 base, V lost 3 bases, and 8 bases had no gene match. The CDR3 nucleotides read TGCAGTGCTAGTCACCCCGGGACAGAGAACACTGAAGCTTTCTTT. Amino acid sequence: CSASHPGTENTEAFF.

The rearrangement uses TRBV11-1 and TRBJ2-3; the D gene is possibly TRBD2 (5 bases). The V gene's germline CDR1 is SGHAT and CDR2 FQDESV (reference sequence). CDR3 length equals 14 residues. Trimming left V 8 bases short and J 2 bases short, with 14 bases between. CDR3 residues: CASGPRVPTDTQYF. The CDR3 region has the DNA TGTGCCAGCGGCCCGCGGGTCCCCACAGATACGCAGTATTTT. Supplemented by reference TRBV11-1 and TRBJ2-3, the full variable domain reads EAEVAQSPRYKITEKSQAVAFWCDPISGHATLYWYRQILGQGPELLVQFQDESVVDDSQLPKDRFSAERLKGVDSTLKIQPAELGDSAMYLCASGPRVPTDTQYFGPGTRLTVL.

The chain carries TRBV20-1 and TRBJ2-3; the match to TRBD1 covers 7 bases. CDR1 DFQATT and CDR2 SNEGSKA come from the germline V gene (reference sequence). This CDR3 is built from 12 residues. The CDR3 protein is CTPDRVGDTQYF. The CDR3 region has the DNA TGCACCCCTGACAGGGTTGGGGATACGCAGTATTTT.

The chain joins TRBV29-1 to TRBJ1-2; D unclear. CDR1 is SQVTM and CDR2 is ANQGSEA in the germline V gene. The ends were cut back, 7 bases at V and 6 bases at J, with 12 bases in the middle. There are 11 residues in the CDR3. The CDR3, as DNA: TGCAGCGGTGCGGGTCGGGATGGCTACACCTTC. Its translation: CSGAGRDGYTF.

This clonotype was counted only a few times. The germline gene is not matched at one end of the junction; a read error may be the cause. V is TRBV29-1 and J is TRBJ1-5, with D uncertain. Germline values: CDR1 SQVTM, CDR2 ANQGSEA. The CDR3 length is 14 residues. The CDR3 region is CSVDPEFSNQSQHF. CDR3 nucleotides: TGCAGCGTTGACCCGGAGTTTAGCAATCAGTCCCAGCATTTT. The full variable domain, its missing parts supplied by reference TRBV29-1 and TRBJ1-5, is SAVISQKPSRDICQRGTSLTIQCQVDSQVTMMFWYRQQPGQSLTLIATANQGSEATYESGFVIDKFPISRPNLTFSTLTVSNMSPEDSSIYLCSVDPEFSNQSQHFGDGTRLSIL.

This clonotype appeared a few times. The V gene is TRBV6-1, the J gene TRBJ2-7; TRBD1 is a possible D gene (6 bases). Germline loops: CDR1 MNHNS, CDR2 SASEGT. CDR3 length equals 15 residues. V gave up 7 bases and J gave up 2 bases, with 18 bases separating them. The CDR3, as DNA: TGTGCCAGCAAACCCGGACAGTCTGGCGCCTACGAGCAGTACTTC. Translated: CASKPGQSGAYEQYF.

CDR3 loop: CASSQVKGASTNLETQYF. The CDR3 DNA sequence: TGTGCCAGCAGCCAAGTGAAAGGGGCCAGTACCAACTTGGAGACCCAGTACTTC. V usage is TRBV14 and J usage is TRBJ2-5; a weak D match, TRBD1 (5 bases). The V and J ends lost 1 base and 5 bases respectively, with 23 bases between them. CDR3 size: 18 residues. The germline gives CDR1 SGHDN, CDR2 FVKESK.

The chain uses TRBV2 and TRBJ2-1; TRBD2 agrees at 9 bases. Per germline, CDR1 SNHLY and CDR2 FYNNEI. J was trimmed by 13 bases and V by 2 bases; bases with no gene match: 18. The CDR3 spans 17 residues. DNA of the CDR3: TGTGCCAGCAGTGAATACCGCCAGCGGGGGGTACAAGAGACCCAGTTCTTC. Amino acid sequence: CASSEYRQRGVQETQFF.

The chain has TRBV6-6 and TRBJ2-6; unclear D gene. The germline gives CDR1 MNHNY, CDR2 SVGAGI (reference sequence). The CDR3 runs 15 residues. The V end lost 0 bases, the J end lost 0 bases, and 3 bases lay between the germline ends. CDR3 residues: CASSYSDSGANVLTF. The CDR3 bases are TGTGCCAGCAGTTACTCCGACTCTGGGGCCAACGTCCTGACTTTC.

This clonotype turned up a few times. V is TRBV5-1 and J is TRBJ1-1, with a tentative D call TRBD1 (5 bases). V lost 1 base and J 8 bases, leaving 12 bases between the germline ends. The CDR3 is made up of 13 amino acids. Germline CDR1 reads SGHRS; CDR2 reads YFSETQ. The CDR3 loop is CASSLSSGPEAFF. In DNA form, the CDR3 reads TGCGCCAGCAGCTTGAGTTCGGGACCAGAAGCTTTCTTT.

This clonotype has only a few counts. The chain links TRBV7-6 to TRBJ2-1; D not resolved. This CDR3 is built from 12 residues. Germline CDR1 SGHVS, CDR2 FNYEAQ. The CDR3 DNA follows: TGTGCAATCAAGGATGGGCCCAATGAGCAGTTCTTC. It specifies CAIKDGPNEQFF.

The sample holds a few counts of this clonotype. The rearrangement links TRBV10-3 to TRBJ2-5, with TRBD2 matching over 10 bases. The germline V gene encodes CDR1 ENHRY and CDR2 SYGVKD. J gave up 4 bases and V 8 bases, and 7 bases lay outside the gene matches. This CDR3 is 14 amino acids long. The CDR3 bases are TGTGCCATCGGGCCCGGGACTAGCGTAGAGACCCAGTACTTC. This codes for CAIGPGTSVETQYF.

This clonotype appeared a few times. The rearrangement joins TRBV5-1 to TRBJ2-7, with D perhaps TRBD1 (6 bases). The CDR3 length is 14 residues. The V end was cut by 1 base, the J end by 3 bases, with 11 bases between. Germline V gene lookup returns CDR1 SGHRS and CDR2 YFSETQ. The CDR3 nucleotides are TGCGCCAGCAGCTTGACCCGACAGGACTACGAGCAGTACTTC. It encodes CASSLTRQDYEQYF. The complete variable domain, with remaining parts taken from reference TRBV5-1 and TRBJ2-7, reads KAGVTQTPRYLIKTRGQQVTLSCSPISGHRSVSWYQQTPGQGLQFLFEYFSETQRNKGNFPGRFSGRQFSNSRSEMNVSTLELGDSALYLCASSLTRQDYEQYFGPGTRLTVT.

This clonotype occurred a few times. The chain is built from TRBV12-3 or TRBV12-4 and TRBJ2-5; 7 bases are a match to TRBD2. The CDR3 contains 15 residues. V was clipped by 7 bases and J by 0 bases; unmatched bases: 8. CDR3 nucleotides: TGTGCCAGCACTCCCGGGGGAGGGTACCAAGAGACCCAGTACTTC. Its translation: CASTPGGGYQETQYF.

As regards this clonotype: The junction differs from germline at one of its ends, possibly a read error. The chain's CDR3 is CSTRGGPDTQYF. CDR3 sequence (DNA): TGCAGTACTAGAGGGGGGCCAGATACGCAGTATTTT. V usage is TRBV20-1 and J usage is TRBJ2-3; D tentatively reads TRBD1 or TRBD2 (6 bases each). The CDR3 has 12 residues. Germline V gene lookup returns CDR1 DFQATT and CDR2 SNEGSKA (reference sequence).

This clonotype was observed a single time. The missing conserved phenylalanine or tryptophan at the end of this CDR3 makes a read error likely. The rearrangement uses TRBV5-1 and TRBJ2-7; TRBD1 might be the D (6 bases). The J call may be wrong; the DNA end is better matched by TRBJ2-5. This CDR3 has 15 residues. Per the germline V gene, CDR1 is SGHRS and CDR2 is YFSETQ. The CDR3 is CASSLGDTRRETQYI. The CDR3 DNA follows: TGCGCCAGCAGCTTGGGGGACACCCGAAGGGAGACCCAGTACATC.

J is TRBJ1-2 and V is TRBV29-1; D ambiguous. The CDR3 runs to 14 residues. V was shortened by 4 bases and J by 1 base, with 13 bases between the two germline ends. Germline-derived CDR1 and CDR2 are SQVTM and ANQGSEA. CDR3 residues: CSVVLVKDNYGYTF. The CDR3 DNA sequence: TGCAGCGTTGTTTTGGTAAAGGATAACTATGGCTACACCTTC.

This clonotype was picked up a small number of times. V is TRBV29-1 and J is TRBJ2-3; TRBD2 matches at 12 bases. After removal of 1 base from V and 2 bases from J, the junction contained 4 bases not matched to a gene. The CDR3 has 16 amino acids. In germline, CDR1 is SQVTM, CDR2 ANQGSEA. The CDR3 bases are TGCAGCGTTGAAGGGGGACTAGCGGGTTCCACAGATACGCAGTATTTT. It codes for CSVEGGLAGSTDTQYF.

This chain links TRBV12-3 or TRBV12-4 with TRBJ2-4; 7 bases are a match to TRBD2. Matching the DNA end better, TRBJ2-7 makes the J call doubtful. CDR3 size: 17 residues. The CDR3, as DNA: TGTGCCAGCAGTAACACCGACCGGCGGGGGTCCTCCTACGAGCAGTACTTC. This gives the protein CASSNTDRRGSSYEQYF.

This chain joins TRBV4-1 and TRBJ2-1, with TRBD2 matching over 9 bases. CDR1 is MGHRA, CDR2 YSYEKL, per germline. Trimming removed 1 base from V and 10 bases from J; junction bases left unmatched: 8. The CDR3 is made up of 15 amino acids. CDR3 in amino acids: CASSQGLAVSSEQFF. In DNA form, the CDR3 reads TGCGCCAGCAGCCAAGGACTAGCGGTCTCGTCGGAGCAGTTCTTC.

The chain combines TRBV12-3 or TRBV12-4 with TRBJ1-4; D possibly corresponds to TRBD1 (5 bases). The CDR3 length is 14 residues. Deletions cut 7 bases from V and 8 bases from J, with 17 bases between. Here the CDR3 reads CASTRAPRGEKLFF. CDR3 sequence (DNA): TGTGCCAGCACTAGGGCGCCCCGGGGCGAAAAACTGTTTTTT.

This clonotype was seen more than once but under ten times. V gene TRBV20-1 combines with J gene TRBJ2-5, with D possibly TRBD1 on 5 matching bases. The DNA end is more similar to TRBJ2-7, so the J call may be wrong. The CDR3 covers 13 residues. Germline CDR1 is DFQATT and CDR2 is SNEGSKA (reference sequence). The CDR3 spells CSARPTRAYEQYF. The CDR3 bases are TGCAGTGCTAGGCCCACCAGGGCCTACGAGCAGTACTTC.

The chain is built from TRBV12-3 or TRBV12-4 and TRBJ2-1; no reliable D call. This CDR3 region has 16 residues. V was shortened by 5 bases and J by 11 bases, with 25 bases between the two germline ends. CDR3 DNA sequence: TGTGCCAGCAGTCCTACCCTGAGACCCCCGGGCTCTAAGCAGTTCTTC. This sequence encodes CASSPTLRPPGSKQFF.

The sample holds a few counts of this clonotype. The chain is built from TRBV7-2 and TRBJ1-1; possibly TRBD1 for D (6 bases). With 1 base removed from V and 7 bases from J, the gap between germline ends came to 16 bases. Germline loops: CDR1 SGHTA, CDR2 FQGNSA. The CDR3 has 15 amino acids. Written as DNA, the CDR3 is TGTGCCAGCAGCTTAGTTAAGGTGGGGGCGCTTGAAGCTTTCTTT. It yields the protein CASSLVKVGALEAFF.

V gene TRBV20-1 combines with J gene TRBJ2-1; no clear D gene. CDR1 is DFQATT, CDR2 SNEGSKA, per germline (reference sequence). Trimming shortened V by 0 bases and J by 10 bases, and 19 bases separated the two germline ends. There are 15 residues in the CDR3. The CDR3: CSARDTGAPLYEQFF. CDR3 in DNA: TGCAGTGCTAGAGATACGGGTGCACCTCTCTACGAGCAGTTCTTC.

This clonotype was detected a few times. This chain connects TRBV4-2 to TRBJ2-1, with D possibly being TRBD2 (5 bases). CDR3 size: 13 residues. Germline V gives CDR1 LGHNA, CDR2 YNFKEQ. Trimming stripped 4 bases from V and 10 bases from J, with 14 bases between. The CDR3 protein is CASSRGRGGEQFF. The DNA of the CDR3 is TGTGCCAGCAGCCGAGGTAGAGGCGGGGAGCAGTTCTTC.

This clonotype was counted only a few times. The V gene is TRBV20-1, the J gene TRBJ2-7, with a possible D match to TRBD2 (5 bases). This CDR3 spans 14 amino acids. Germline V gene lookup returns CDR1 DFQATT and CDR2 SNEGSKA (reference sequence). Trimming took 5 bases from V and 2 from J, leaving 16 bases between them. The CDR3 sequence: CSAPLDFPPYEQYF. CDR3 coding DNA: TGCAGTGCTCCCCTGGACTTCCCGCCCTACGAGCAGTACTTC.

This clonotype was detected only a few times. The DNA of the CDR3 is TGCGCCAGCAGCTCAATAGCGGGAGGGCCCCACAATGAGCAGTTCTTC. Translating it yields CASSSIAGGPHNEQFF. The chain links TRBV5-1 to TRBJ2-1; 11 bases are shared with TRBD2. Germline V gene sequence: CDR1 SGHRS, CDR2 YFSETQ. The trim removed 3 bases at V and 5 bases at J, leaving 7 bases unmatched. This CDR3 is built from 16 residues.

This chain links TRBV29-1 with TRBJ1-2; D gene unclear. The CDR3 runs to 11 residues. Between the trimmed V and J ends, which lost 6 bases and 4 bases, there was a span of 9 bases. The germline gives CDR1 SQVTM, CDR2 ANQGSEA. The CDR3 nucleotides read TGCAGCGTCCTAACCCTCTATGGCTACACCTTC. It translates to CSVLTLYGYTF.